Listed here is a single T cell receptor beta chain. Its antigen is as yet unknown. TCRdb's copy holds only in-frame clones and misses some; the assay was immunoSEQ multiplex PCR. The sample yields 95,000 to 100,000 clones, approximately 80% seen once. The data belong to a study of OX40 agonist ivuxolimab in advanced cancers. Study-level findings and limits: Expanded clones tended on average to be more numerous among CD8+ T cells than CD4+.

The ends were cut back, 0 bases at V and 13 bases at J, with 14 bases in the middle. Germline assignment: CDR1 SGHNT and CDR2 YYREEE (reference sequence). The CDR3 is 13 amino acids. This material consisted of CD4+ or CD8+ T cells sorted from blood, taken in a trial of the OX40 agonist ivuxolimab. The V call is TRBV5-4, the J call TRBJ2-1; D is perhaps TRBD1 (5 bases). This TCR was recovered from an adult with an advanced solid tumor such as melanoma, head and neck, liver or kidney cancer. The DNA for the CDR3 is TGTGCCAGCAGCTTGGGGCAGGGAAGGGGTCAGTTCTTC. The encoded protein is CASSLGQGRGQFF.